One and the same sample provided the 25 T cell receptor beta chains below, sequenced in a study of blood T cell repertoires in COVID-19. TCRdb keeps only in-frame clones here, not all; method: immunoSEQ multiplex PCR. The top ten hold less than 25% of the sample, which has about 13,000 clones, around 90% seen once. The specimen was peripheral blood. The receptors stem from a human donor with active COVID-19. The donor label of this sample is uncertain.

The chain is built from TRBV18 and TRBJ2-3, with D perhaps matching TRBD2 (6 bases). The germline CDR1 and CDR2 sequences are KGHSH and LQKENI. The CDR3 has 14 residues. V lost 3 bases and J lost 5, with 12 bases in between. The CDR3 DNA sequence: TGTGCCAGCTCACCCGTCACGGGGGAAGATACGCAGTATTTT. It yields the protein CASSPVTGEDTQYF.

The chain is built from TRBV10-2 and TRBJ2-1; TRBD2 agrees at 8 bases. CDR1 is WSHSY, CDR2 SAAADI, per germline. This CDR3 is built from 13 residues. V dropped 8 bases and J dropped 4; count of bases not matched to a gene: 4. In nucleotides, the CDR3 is TGCGCCAGCGGAGCGGGGGCGTACAATGAGCAGTTCTTC. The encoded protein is CASGAGAYNEQFF.

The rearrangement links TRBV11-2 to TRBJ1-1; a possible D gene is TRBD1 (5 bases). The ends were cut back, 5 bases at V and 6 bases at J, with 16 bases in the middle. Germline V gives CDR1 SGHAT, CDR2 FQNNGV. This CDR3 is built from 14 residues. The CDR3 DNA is TGTGCCAGCAGCCGACAGATCCTAGGCGCTGAAGCTTTCTTT. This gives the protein CASSRQILGAEAFF.

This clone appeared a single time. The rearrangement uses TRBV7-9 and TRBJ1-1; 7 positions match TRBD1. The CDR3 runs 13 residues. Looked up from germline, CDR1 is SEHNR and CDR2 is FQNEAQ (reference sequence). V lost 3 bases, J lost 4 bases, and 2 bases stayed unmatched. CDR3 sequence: CASSLTGFTEAFF. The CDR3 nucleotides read TGTGCCAGCAGCTTGACAGGGTTCACTGAAGCTTTCTTT.

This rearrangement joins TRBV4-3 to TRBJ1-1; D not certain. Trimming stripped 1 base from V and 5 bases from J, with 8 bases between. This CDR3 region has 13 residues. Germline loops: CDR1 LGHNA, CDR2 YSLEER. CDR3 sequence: CASSQVTGTEAFF. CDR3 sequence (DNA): TGCGCCAGCAGCCAAGTTACGGGTACTGAAGCTTTCTTT.

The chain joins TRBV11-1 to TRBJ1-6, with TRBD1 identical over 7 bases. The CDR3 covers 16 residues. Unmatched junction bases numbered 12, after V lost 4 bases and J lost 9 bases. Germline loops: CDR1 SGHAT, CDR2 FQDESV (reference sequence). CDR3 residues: CASSSREKTGLSPLHF. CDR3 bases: TGTGCCAGCAGCTCCCGCGAGAAGACAGGGCTTTCACCCCTCCACTTT.

Here the CDR3 DNA reads TGTGCCAGCAGCTTCGGCGGATGGTCTGAAGCTTTCTTT. Translation gives CASSFGGWSEAFF. This chain links TRBV6-5 with TRBJ1-1; D remains unclear. The CDR3 spans 13 residues. Germline CDR1 is MNHEY and CDR2 is SVGAGI. V was clipped by 6 bases and J by 6 bases, with 14 bases between them.

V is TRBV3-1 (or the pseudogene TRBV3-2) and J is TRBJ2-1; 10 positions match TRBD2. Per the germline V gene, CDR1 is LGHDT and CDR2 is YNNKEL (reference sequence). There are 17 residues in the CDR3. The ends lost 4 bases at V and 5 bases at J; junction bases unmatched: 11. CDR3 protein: CASSRVLAGAYNNEQFF. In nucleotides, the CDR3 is TGTGCCAGCAGCCGCGTTCTAGCGGGGGCCTACAACAATGAGCAGTTCTTC.

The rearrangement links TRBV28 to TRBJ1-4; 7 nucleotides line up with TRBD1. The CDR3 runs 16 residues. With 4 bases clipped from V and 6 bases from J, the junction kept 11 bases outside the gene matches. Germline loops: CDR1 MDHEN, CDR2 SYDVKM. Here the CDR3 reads CASSSRRQGVDEKLFF. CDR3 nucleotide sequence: TGTGCCAGCAGTTCCCGCAGACAGGGCGTCGATGAAAAACTGTTTTTT.

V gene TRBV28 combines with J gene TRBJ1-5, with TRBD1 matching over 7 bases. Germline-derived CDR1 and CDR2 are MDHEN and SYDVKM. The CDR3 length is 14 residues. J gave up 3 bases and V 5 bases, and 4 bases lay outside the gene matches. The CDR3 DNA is TGTGCCAGCAGTCCCGGGACAGTCAATCAGCCCCAGCATTTT. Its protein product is CASSPGTVNQPQHF.

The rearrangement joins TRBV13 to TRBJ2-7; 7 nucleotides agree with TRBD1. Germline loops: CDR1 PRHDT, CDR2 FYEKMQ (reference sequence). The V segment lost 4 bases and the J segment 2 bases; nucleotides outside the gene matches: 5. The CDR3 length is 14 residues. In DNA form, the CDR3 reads TGTGCCAGCAGCTCGGGTGGGACAGCCTACGAGCAGTACTTC. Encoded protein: CASSSGGTAYEQYF. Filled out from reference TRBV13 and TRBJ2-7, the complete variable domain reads AAGVIQSPRHLIKEKRETATLKCYPIPRHDTVYWYQQGPGQDPQFLISFYEKMQSDKGSIPDRFSAQQFSDYHSELNMSSLELGDSALYFCASSSGGTAYEQYFGPGTRLTVT.

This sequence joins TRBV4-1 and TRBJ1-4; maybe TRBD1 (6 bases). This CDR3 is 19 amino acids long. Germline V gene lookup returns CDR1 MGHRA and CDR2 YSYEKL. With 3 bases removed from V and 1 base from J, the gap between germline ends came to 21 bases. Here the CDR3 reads CASSHPRGRTRETNEKLFF. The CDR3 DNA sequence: TGCGCCAGCAGCCATCCCAGGGGAAGGACTCGGGAAACTAATGAAAAACTGTTTTTT.

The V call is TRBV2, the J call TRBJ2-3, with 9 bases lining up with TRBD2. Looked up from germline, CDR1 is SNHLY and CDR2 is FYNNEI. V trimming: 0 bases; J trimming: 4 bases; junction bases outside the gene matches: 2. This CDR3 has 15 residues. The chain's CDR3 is CASSEALAGSDTQYF. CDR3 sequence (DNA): TGTGCCAGCAGTGAAGCCCTAGCGGGGTCAGATACGCAGTATTTT.

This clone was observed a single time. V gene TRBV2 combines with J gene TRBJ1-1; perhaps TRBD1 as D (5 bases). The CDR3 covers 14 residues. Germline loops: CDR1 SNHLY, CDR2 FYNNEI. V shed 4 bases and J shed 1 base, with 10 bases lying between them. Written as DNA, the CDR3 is TGTGCCAGCAGTGTCAGGGAAGGGAACACTGAAGCTTTCTTT. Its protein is CASSVREGNTEAFF.

CDR3: CASSSTGLGRGGRYEQYF. CDR3 nucleotides: TGTGCCAGCAGCTCGACAGGGTTGGGACGGGGGGGCCGCTACGAGCAGTACTTC. V and J are TRBV7-9 and TRBJ2-7, with a tentative D call TRBD2 (8 bases). Trimming removed 4 bases from V and 3 bases from J, with 25 bases in between. Germline-derived CDR1 and CDR2 are SEHNR and FQNEAQ (reference sequence). The CDR3 is made up of 18 amino acids.

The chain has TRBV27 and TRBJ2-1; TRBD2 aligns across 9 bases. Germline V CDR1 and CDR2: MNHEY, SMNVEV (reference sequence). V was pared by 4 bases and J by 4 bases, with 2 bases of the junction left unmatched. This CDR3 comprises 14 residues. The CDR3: CASSSSGIYNEQFF. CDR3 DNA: TGTGCCAGCAGTTCTAGCGGGATTTACAATGAGCAGTTCTTC.

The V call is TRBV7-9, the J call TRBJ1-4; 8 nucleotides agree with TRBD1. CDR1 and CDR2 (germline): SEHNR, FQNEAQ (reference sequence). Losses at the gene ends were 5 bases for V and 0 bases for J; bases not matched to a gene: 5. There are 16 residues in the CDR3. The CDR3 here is CASSPNRGATNEKLFF. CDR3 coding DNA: TGTGCCAGCAGCCCTAACAGGGGGGCAACTAATGAAAAACTGTTTTTT.

The CDR3 DNA reads as TGTGCCAGCAGCCTCGACAGTGCCGCTTACAATGAGCAGTTCTTC. Translation: CASSLDSAAYNEQFF. The chain is built from TRBV2 and TRBJ2-1; D perhaps matches TRBD1 (5 bases). The V and J ends lost 6 bases and 4 bases respectively, with 16 bases between them. CDR1 and CDR2 (germline): SNHLY, FYNNEI. This CDR3 is 15 amino acids long.

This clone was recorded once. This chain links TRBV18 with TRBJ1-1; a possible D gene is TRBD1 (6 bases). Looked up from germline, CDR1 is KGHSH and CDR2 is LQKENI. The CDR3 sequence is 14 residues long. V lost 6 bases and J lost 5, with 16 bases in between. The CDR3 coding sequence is TGTGCCAGCTCTCCCGGGAGGGGGGGAACTGAAGCTTTCTTT. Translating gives CASSPGRGGTEAFF.

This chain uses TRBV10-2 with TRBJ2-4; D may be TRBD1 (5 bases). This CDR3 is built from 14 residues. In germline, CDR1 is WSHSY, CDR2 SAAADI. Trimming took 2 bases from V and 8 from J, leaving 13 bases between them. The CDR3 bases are TGCGCCAGCAGTGAGCCCTCTGGCAGGGACATTCAGTACTTC. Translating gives CASSEPSGRDIQYF.

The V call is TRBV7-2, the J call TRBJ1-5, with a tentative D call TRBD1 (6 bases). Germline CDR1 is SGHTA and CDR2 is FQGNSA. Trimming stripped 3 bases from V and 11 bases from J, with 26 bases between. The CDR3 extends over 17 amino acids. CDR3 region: CASSLARFGQGIGSQHF. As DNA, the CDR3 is TGTGCCAGCAGCTTGGCGCGTTTTGGTCAGGGGATTGGGTCCCAGCATTTT.

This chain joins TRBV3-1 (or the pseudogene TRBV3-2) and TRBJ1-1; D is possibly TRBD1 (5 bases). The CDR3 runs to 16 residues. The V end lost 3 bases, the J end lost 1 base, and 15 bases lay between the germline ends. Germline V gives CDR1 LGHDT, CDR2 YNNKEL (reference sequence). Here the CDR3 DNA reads TGTGCCAGCAGCCAGGGACTCCCGAAGGGGAACACTGAAGCTTTCTTT. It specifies CASSQGLPKGNTEAFF.

The CDR3 DNA sequence: TGTGCCAGAGAACCGGGAAGCTCCTACAATGAGCAGTTCTTC. Amino acids: CAREPGSSYNEQFF. V usage is TRBV19 and J usage is TRBJ2-1; maybe TRBD2 (5 bases). Germline assignment: CDR1 LNHDA and CDR2 SQIVND (reference sequence). CDR3 length: 14 amino acids. V lost 9 bases to trimming and J lost 0 bases, with 12 bases between them.

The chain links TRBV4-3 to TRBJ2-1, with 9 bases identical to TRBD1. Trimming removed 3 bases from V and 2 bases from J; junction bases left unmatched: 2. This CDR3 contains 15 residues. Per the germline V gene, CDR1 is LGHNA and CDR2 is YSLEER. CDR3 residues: CASSQGQGPYNEQFF. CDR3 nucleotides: TGCGCCAGCAGCCAGGGACAGGGCCCCTACAATGAGCAGTTCTTC.

The CDR3 DNA follows: TGTGCCAGTAGACCAGAGAGGGGAGGAACTGAAGCTTTCTTT. It specifies CASRPERGGTEAFF. The chain carries TRBV19 and TRBJ1-1, with D tentatively TRBD1 (5 bases). The CDR3 spans 14 residues. The germline CDR1 and CDR2 sequences are LNHDA and SQIVND (reference sequence). Trimming took off 6 bases at V and 5 bases at J, with 16 bases between the two ends.